Sequencing of this T cell receptor beta chain was carried out in a study of somatic mutations in cytotoxic T cells in rheumatoid arthritis. Overall study context: Collection of patient blood (approximately 30 ml EDTA) took place right after diagnosis, before any treatment. The authors flow-sorted some V beta antibody-stained T-cell populations at nearly 100% purity, including V beta1+ cells that they sequenced for TCRB.

Study-level results: Rheumatoid arthritis patients showed CD8+ clonality increasing with age, unlike healthy controls. A largest CD8+ clone above 20% of CD8+ cells occurred in about an eighth of the 65 patients.

Trimming at V came to 1 base and at J to 2 bases, leaving 4 bases not matched to a gene. The germline V gene encodes CDR1 SGHNT and CDR2 YYREEE (reference sequence). The CDR3 totals 15 residues. Measured with immunoSEQ multiplex PCR; TCRdb has only the in-frame clones, and not every one. The data contain approximately 21,000 clones, 75% to 80% of them singletons. Comments on this clone: Its antigen is unidentified.

The origin of this receptor is an adult with rheumatoid arthritis. Source material: CD8+ T cells sorted from blood. J is TRBJ2-3 and V is TRBV5-4; 7 bases map to TRBD2. This CDR3 reads CASSLLRGNTDTQYF. In DNA, the CDR3 is TGTGCCAGCAGCTTGCTGCGGGGGAACACAGATACGCAGTATTTT.